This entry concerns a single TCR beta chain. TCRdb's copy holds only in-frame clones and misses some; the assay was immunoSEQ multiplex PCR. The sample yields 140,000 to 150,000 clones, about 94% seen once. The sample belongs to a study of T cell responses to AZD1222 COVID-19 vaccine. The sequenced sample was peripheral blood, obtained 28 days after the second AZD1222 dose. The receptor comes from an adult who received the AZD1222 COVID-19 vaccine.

DNA of the CDR3: TGTGCCAGCAGTTTGGACAGGCACGAGCAGTACTTC. Protein: CASSLDRHEQYF. V gene TRBV6-5 combines with J gene TRBJ2-7; 7 nucleotides agree with TRBD1. The CDR3 has 12 amino acids. CDR1 is MNHEY and CDR2 is SVGAGI in the germline V gene. The J segment lost 5 bases and the V segment lost 4 bases, leaving 2 bases of the junction unmatched.